The 28 T cell receptor beta chains presented below share a single source sample, sequenced in a study of T cell repertoires in cytomegalovirus infection. One entry per CDR3 protein results from TCRdb running MiXCR on the reads. The sample has about 320,000 distinct CDR3 sequences; more than 8% are singletons. Sequenced sample: PBMCs. Receptors originate from a human donor in good health (CMV status not recorded). Some clones in this sample may be carry-over from other donors' samples.

This clonotype showed up many times. Without the conserved terminal phenylalanine or tryptophan, this CDR3 likely stems from a read error. Because the CDR3's place on the DNA is in doubt, the DNA is left out and the CDR3 is given as listed by TCRdb. The chain recombines TRBV27 with TRBJ1-6; TRBD1, as called in the table, went unchecked against the DNA. The germline CDR1 and CDR2 sequences are MNHEY and SMNVEV (reference sequence). The CDR3 is 13 amino acids long, termini counted. The CDR3 spells CASSSAPGTLIFL.

This clonotype was detected ten times or more. The rearrangement joins TRBV12-3 or TRBV12-4 to TRBJ2-1; 12 positions agree with TRBD2. V shed 5 bases, J shed 10 bases, and the junction held 9 bases outside the gene matches. The CDR3 totals 15 residues. The CDR3 loop is CASSPLGGTSGEQFF. CDR3 bases: TGTGCCAGCAGTCCTTTGGGGGGGACTAGCGGGGAGCAGTTCTTC.

The chain recombines TRBV20-1 with TRBJ2-1, with D possibly being TRBD2 (5 bases). Germline V gives CDR1 DFQATT, CDR2 SNEGSKA (reference sequence). With 3 bases removed from V and 8 bases from J, the gap between germline ends came to 8 bases. The length of the CDR3 is 11 residues. CDR3 sequence: CSASQRDEQFF. The CDR3 region has the DNA TGCAGTGCTAGCCAGAGGGATGAGCAGTTCTTC.

This clonotype turned up a few times. This sequence joins TRBV28 and TRBJ2-7; D remains unclear. CDR1 and CDR2 (germline): MDHEN, SYDVKM. The CDR3 covers 15 residues. The germline V and J ends were trimmed by 4 bases and 0 bases, with 13 bases remaining between them. For the CDR3, the DNA is TGTGCCAGCAGTTCGATTCGGAGAGGCTCCTACGAGCAGTACTTC. Translating it yields CASSSIRRGSYEQYF.

The chain couples TRBV5-1 to TRBJ2-2, with 14 bases lining up with TRBD2. The CDR3 is 18 amino acids. Germline V gene sequence: CDR1 SGHRS, CDR2 YFSETQ. The trim removed 4 bases at V and 2 bases at J, leaving 7 bases unmatched. Here the CDR3 reads CASSLRTSGGINTGELFF. The CDR3, as DNA: TGCGCCAGCAGCCTCAGGACTAGCGGGGGGATCAACACCGGGGAGCTGTTTTTT.

This clonotype has a handful of counts. The gene calls are TRBV15 and TRBJ1-5, with 9 bases aligning to TRBD1. J lost 6 bases, V lost 6 bases, and 9 bases had no gene match. The length of the CDR3 is 15 residues. Germline lookup yields CDR1 LNHNV and CDR2 YYDKDF (reference sequence). The CDR3 DNA follows: TGTGCCACCAGTCCCGACAGGGGGTTCGGTCAGCCCCAGCATTTT. It specifies CATSPDRGFGQPQHF. Filled out from reference TRBV15 and TRBJ1-5, the complete variable domain reads DAMVIQNPRYQVTQFGKPVTLSCSQTLNHNVMYWYQQKSSQAPKLLFHYYDKDFNNEADTPDNFQSRRPNTSFCFLDIRSPGLGDTAMYLCATSPDRGFGQPQHFGDGTRLSIL.

This clonotype was detected many times. CDR3 region: CASSPSLTEIYGYTF. CDR3 bases: TGTGCCAGCAGTCCATCCTTGACAGAAATCTATGGCTACACCTTC. The V and J genes are TRBV6-2 or TRBV6-3 and TRBJ1-2; D might be TRBD1 (5 bases). CDR3 length: 15 amino acids. Trimming stripped 5 bases from V and 4 bases from J, with 17 bases between. The germline V gene encodes CDR1 MNHEY and CDR2 SVGEGT.

In this sample, this clonotype turned up a few times. The chain combines TRBV10-3 with TRBJ2-7; TRBD2 matches at 14 bases. The germline V gene has CDR1 ENHRY and CDR2 SYGVKD. The CDR3 contains 14 residues. The V and J ends lost 11 bases and 4 bases, in that order; junction bases with no gene match: 7. This chain's CDR3 is CAVQGLAGGYEQYF. The CDR3, as DNA: TGTGCCGTACAAGGACTAGCGGGAGGTTACGAGCAGTACTTC.

This clonotype was observed many times. The rearrangement joins TRBV7-2 to TRBJ2-2; 8 bases agree with TRBD2. V shed 8 bases, J shed 5 bases, and the junction held 16 bases outside the gene matches. Germline V gene lookup returns CDR1 SGHTA and CDR2 FQGNSA. The CDR3 consists of 17 residues. CDR3 nucleotide sequence: TGTGCCAGCGGGAAGGGGACCTTGAGCGGGAGAACCGGGGAGCTGTTTTTT. It encodes CASGKGTLSGRTGELFF. Looking up the rest from reference TRBV7-2 and TRBJ2-2 gives the full variable domain: GAGVSQSPSNKVTEKGKDVELRCDPISGHTALYWYRQSLGQGLEFLIYFQGNSAPDKSGLPSDRFSAERTGGSVSTLTIQRTQQEDSAVYLCASGKGTLSGRTGELFFGEGSRLTVL.

This clonotype was recorded at least ten times. The genes are TRBV24-1 and TRBJ2-7; no definite D call. Trimming shortened V by 4 bases and J by 7 bases, and 19 bases separated the two germline ends. Germline V lookup: CDR1 KGHDR, CDR2 SFDVKD. The CDR3 covers 15 residues. CDR3 nucleotide sequence: TGTGCCACCAGTGACCTTAGGGCCCAGAGTTGGGAGCAGTACTTC. Translated, it gives CATSDLRAQSWEQYF.

V gene TRBV20-1 combines with J gene TRBJ2-1; 12 nucleotides line up with TRBD1. The germline CDR1 and CDR2 sequences are DFQATT and SNEGSKA (reference sequence). Unmatched junction bases numbered 10, after V lost 6 bases and J lost 7 bases. The CDR3 consists of 15 residues. In DNA, the CDR3 is TGCAGTGCAGCCCTCGGGACAGGGGGCCGGAATGAGCAGTTCTTC. It specifies CSAALGTGGRNEQFF.

This chain links TRBV7-2 with TRBJ2-1; D uncertain. The CDR3 has 13 residues. V was cut by 5 bases and J by 6 bases, with 11 bases left in between. Germline V gene data show CDR1 as SGHTA and CDR2 as FQGNSA. Here the CDR3 DNA reads TGTGCCAGCAGCGTTACAGCTACCAATGAGCAGTTCTTC. Translation gives CASSVTATNEQFF.

This clonotype was seen at least ten times. The CDR3 DNA is TGTGCCAGCAGCTCCACCCCAAGGAAGGATACGCAGTATTTT. Translation: CASSSTPRKDTQYF. The chain has TRBV7-2 and TRBJ2-3; no clear D gene. Trimming took off 4 bases at V and 6 bases at J, with 14 bases between the two ends. Germline CDR1 is SGHTA and CDR2 is FQGNSA. This CDR3 has 14 residues.

Only a few counts were recorded for this clonotype. The rearrangement joins TRBV4-1 to TRBJ1-2; D is unclear. Between the trimmed V and J ends, which lost 0 bases and 4 bases, there was a span of 6 bases. Germline CDR1 reads MGHRA; CDR2 reads YSYEKL. There are 13 residues in the CDR3. The chain's CDR3 is CASSQERIYGYTF. CDR3 nucleotide sequence: TGCGCCAGCAGCCAAGAAAGGATCTATGGCTACACCTTC.

This clonotype showed up many times. The chain carries TRBV7-2 and TRBJ2-1; a possible D gene is TRBD2 (7 bases). Germline lookup yields CDR1 SGHTA and CDR2 FQGNSA. Trimming pared 2 bases from V and 4 bases from J, leaving 18 bases between. This CDR3 has 17 amino acids. The CDR3: CASSLKGGRASYNEQFF. In DNA form, the CDR3 reads TGTGCCAGCAGCTTAAAAGGGGGGAGGGCATCTTACAATGAGCAGTTCTTC.

A remark on this clonotype: Given a much more abundant clone one base away, this may be a read error. V gene TRBV7-2 combines with J gene TRBJ1-5; TRBD1 might be the D (5 bases). The germline V gene encodes CDR1 SGHTA and CDR2 FQGNSA. CDR3 size: 14 residues. The germline V and J ends were trimmed by 5 bases and 5 bases, with 13 bases remaining between them. The DNA for the CDR3 is TGTGCCAGCAGCCGTAGTTGGGGCTATCAGCCCCAGCATTTT. Translation: CASSRSWGYQPQHF. Supplemented by reference TRBV7-2 and TRBJ1-5, the full variable domain reads GAGVSQSPSNKVTEKGKDVELRCDPISGHTALYWYRQSLGQGLEFLIYFQGNSAPDKSGLPSDRFSAERTGGSVSTLTIQRTQQEDSAVYLCASSRSWGYQPQHFGDGTRLSIL.

This clonotype was observed a few times. The chain employs TRBV11-2 and TRBJ2-1; 9 bases fit TRBD1. From germline, CDR1 is SGHAT and CDR2 FQNNGV. Trimming at V came to 2 bases and at J to 5 bases, leaving 4 bases not matched to a gene. The CDR3 runs to 15 residues. CDR3 coding DNA: TGTGCCAGCAGCTTAAGGGACAGGGTCGACAATGAGCAGTTCTTC. Protein sequence: CASSLRDRVDNEQFF.

V gene TRBV4-1 combines with J gene TRBJ1-2; TRBD1 matches at 12 bases. Germline lookup yields CDR1 MGHRA and CDR2 YSYEKL. The CDR3 sequence is 17 residues long. Germline trimming cut 5 bases from V and 7 bases from J; bases unmatched to any gene: 14. The CDR3 sequence is CASSYPGQGAGGSGYTF. The CDR3 DNA reads TGCGCCAGCAGCTATCCGGGACAGGGGGCTGGAGGAAGTGGCTACACCTTC.

This clonotype was counted between two and nine times. J is TRBJ1-1 and V is TRBV28; D gene unclear. CDR3 size: 14 residues. Germline CDR1 MDHEN, CDR2 SYDVKM. V lost 4 bases and J lost 3, with 12 bases in between. The CDR3 loop reads CASSSLQRDTEAFF. In DNA, the CDR3 is TGTGCCAGCAGTTCCCTCCAAAGGGACACTGAAGCTTTCTTT. The entire variable domain, with the rest obtained from reference TRBV28 and TRBJ1-1, is as follows: DVKVTQSSRYLVKRTGEKVFLECVQDMDHENMFWYRQDPGLGLRLIYFSYDVKMKEKGDIPEGYSVSREKKERFSLILESASTNQTSMYLCASSSLQRDTEAFFGQGTRLTVV.

This clonotype was seen many times. The rearrangement joins TRBV7-2 to TRBJ1-2; D uncertain. The V end was cut by 1 base, the J end by 1 base, with 1 base between. Germline CDR1 is SGHTA and CDR2 is FQGNSA. The CDR3 totals 12 residues. Here the CDR3 reads CASSLVNYGYTF. The CDR3 DNA is TGTGCCAGCAGCTTAGTTAACTATGGCTACACCTTC.

This clonotype was counted only a few times. The rearrangement links TRBV9 to TRBJ1-6; D gene unclear. In germline, CDR1 is SGDLS, CDR2 YYNGEE. The V end was cut by 0 bases, the J end by 9 bases, with 10 bases between. This CDR3 has 14 amino acids. CDR3 nucleotide sequence: TGTGCCAGCAGCGTAGAAGGGTACGGTTCACCCCTCCACTTT. Translating it yields CASSVEGYGSPLHF.

This clonotype was recorded a few times. The chain recombines TRBV18 with TRBJ2-7; D may be TRBD1 (6 bases). Germline lookup yields CDR1 KGHSH and CDR2 LQKENI. The CDR3 sequence is 16 residues long. V shed 3 bases and J shed 0 bases, with 15 bases lying between them. This CDR3 is CASSPNRATSSYEQYF. The CDR3 region has the DNA TGTGCCAGCTCACCTAACAGGGCTACTAGCTCCTACGAGCAGTACTTC. The full variable domain, with the rest looked up from reference TRBV18 and TRBJ2-7, is NAGVMQNPRHLVRRRGQEARLRCSPMKGHSHVYWYRQLPEEGLKFMVYLQKENIIDESGMPKERFSAEFPKEGPSILRIQQVVRGDSAAYFCASSPNRATSSYEQYFGPGTRLTVT.

The chain joins TRBV29-1 to TRBJ1-5; D call uncertain. Germline loops: CDR1 SQVTM, CDR2 ANQGSEA. V was trimmed by 6 bases and J by 6 bases, leaving 12 bases between them. The CDR3 is 12 amino acids. Here the CDR3 DNA reads TGCAGCGTCCTTAGGTTGGGTCAGCCCCAGCATTTT. Its protein product is CSVLRLGQPQHF.

This clonotype showed up just a few times. V and J are TRBV11-2 and TRBJ2-7, with D possibly being TRBD2 (7 bases). CDR1 is SGHAT and CDR2 is FQNNGV in the germline V gene. The CDR3 has 13 residues. The V gene lost 6 bases and the J gene lost 2 bases, with 11 bases spanning the gap. This chain's CDR3 is CASSQGRAYEQYF. CDR3 coding DNA: TGTGCCAGCAGTCAGGGGAGGGCCTACGAGCAGTACTTC.

This clonotype was found many times. V gene TRBV7-9 combines with J gene TRBJ2-7, with D unclear. The ends were cut back, 0 bases at V and 1 base at J, with 10 bases in the middle. CDR1 is SEHNR, CDR2 FQNEAQ, per germline (reference sequence). The CDR3 is 15 amino acids. CDR3 bases: TGTGCCAGCAGCTTAGCAGGGCTAAGATCCTACGAGCAGTACTTC. This gives the protein CASSLAGLRSYEQYF.

The chain couples TRBV28 to TRBJ2-7, with 7 bases identical to TRBD1. Germline V gene sequence: CDR1 MDHEN, CDR2 SYDVKM. CDR3 size: 14 residues. Trimming cost V 1 base and J 3 bases; bases outside gene matches: 3. The CDR3 is CASSLLGGDYEQYF. CDR3 coding DNA: TGTGCCAGCAGTTTATTAGGGGGCGACTACGAGCAGTACTTC.

The chain links TRBV7-2 to TRBJ2-7; the match to TRBD2 covers 11 bases. Per germline, CDR1 SGHTA and CDR2 FQGNSA. J lost 2 bases, V lost 4 bases, and 7 bases had no gene match. This CDR3 spans 16 amino acids. CDR3 sequence reads: CASSYGPGLAAYEQYF. CDR3 DNA sequence: TGTGCCAGCAGCTACGGCCCGGGACTAGCGGCCTACGAGCAGTACTTC.

The rearrangement joins TRBV14 to TRBJ2-1, with a weak D call TRBD2 (5 bases). The CDR3 totals 16 residues. V lost 0 bases and J lost 1, with 10 bases in between. Germline V gene sequence: CDR1 SGHDN, CDR2 FVKESK. DNA of the CDR3: TGTGCCAGCAGCCAAGATACGTGGGAGTCCTACAATGAGCAGTTCTTC. This translates into CASSQDTWESYNEQFF.